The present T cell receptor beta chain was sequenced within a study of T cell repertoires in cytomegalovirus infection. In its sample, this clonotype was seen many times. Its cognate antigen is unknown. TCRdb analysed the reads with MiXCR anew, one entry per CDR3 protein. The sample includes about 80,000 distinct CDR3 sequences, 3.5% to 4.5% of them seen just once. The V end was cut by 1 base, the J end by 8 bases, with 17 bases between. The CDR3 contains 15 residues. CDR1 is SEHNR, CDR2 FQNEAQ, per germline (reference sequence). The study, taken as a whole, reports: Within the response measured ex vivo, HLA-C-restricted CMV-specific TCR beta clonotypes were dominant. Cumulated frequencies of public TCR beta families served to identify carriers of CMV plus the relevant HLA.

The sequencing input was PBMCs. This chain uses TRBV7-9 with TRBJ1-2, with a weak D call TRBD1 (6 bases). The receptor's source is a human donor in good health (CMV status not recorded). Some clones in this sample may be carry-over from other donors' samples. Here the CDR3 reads CASSLGARDILGYTF. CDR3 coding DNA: TGTGCCAGCAGCTTAGGAGCCCGGGACATCCTCGGCTACACCTTC.